The clone carrying this T cell receptor (beta chain) was seen ten or more times. Being off target in a library aimed at alpha chains, this beta chain has a size of little meaning. This sample is part of a study of spatial heterogeneity in lung cancer. The wider study: A consistent excess of beta-chain over alpha-chain sequences was detected. Each distinct TCR and UMI combination averaged more than ten appearances in raw reads.

Individually, TCR cDNA molecules were each labelled with a unique molecular identifier. MiXCR was run by TCRdb on the 5' RACE reads, yielding one entry per CDR3 protein. Of some 11,000 distinct CDR3 sequences in the sample, roughly 6.4% were seen once. V shed 5 bases and J shed 0 bases, with 13 bases lying between them. CDR1 and CDR2 (germline): MNHEY, SVGEGT. The CDR3 sequence is 16 residues long. As to time point: sample taken at primary tumor resection. Sequencing was performed on whole RNA extracted from tumor and nontumor lung tissue, or from frozen PBMC, and the material was left unsorted. The donors, 72 patients with untreated early-stage non-small cell lung cancer, provided the samples.

The receptor was isolated from a male donor with early-stage non-small cell lung cancer. The V call is TRBV6-2 or TRBV6-3, the J call TRBJ2-2, with D possibly matching TRBD2 (7 bases). The sequencing used normal lung tissue next to the tumor, collected at surgery. CDR3 coding DNA: TGTGCCAGCAGTACCGAGCGGGACACGAACACCGGGGAGCTGTTTTTT. It is translated as CASSTERDTNTGELFF.